The 10 T cell receptor beta chains below come from one sample, sequenced in a study of chemoradiotherapy in HPV16-positive cancers. Repertoires were generated with immunoSEQ multiplex PCR, while TCRdb's copy carries only in-frame clones and drops some. Of some 19,000 clones listed, 84% were seen once; the top ten hold over 3.5%. Here the sequenced sample was blood, taken from a patient who underwent chemoradiotherapy. These receptors were collected from a human donor with HPV-associated anogenital cancer.

This chain joins TRBV6-6 and TRBJ2-7; 8 bases align to TRBD1. From germline, CDR1 is MNHNY and CDR2 SVGAGI (reference sequence). Trimming cost V 5 bases and J 2 bases; bases outside gene matches: 5. The CDR3 sequence is 14 residues long. In nucleotides, the CDR3 is TGTGCCAGCAGTGATTCGACAGGGGCCTACGAGCAGTACTTC. Translation: CASSDSTGAYEQYF.

J is TRBJ2-3 and V is TRBV29-1, with 9 bases lining up with TRBD1. This CDR3 is 15 amino acids long. With 5 bases clipped from V and 1 base from J, the junction kept 7 bases outside the gene matches. Germline CDR1 is SQVTM and CDR2 is ANQGSEA. CDR3 residues: CSVRQGGVGTDTQYF. The CDR3 coding sequence is TGCAGCGTTAGACAGGGGGGGGTAGGCACAGATACGCAGTATTTT.

The chain combines TRBV27 with TRBJ1-2; D call uncertain. Germline CDR1 and CDR2: MNHEY and SMNVEV (reference sequence). The CDR3 consists of 17 residues. Trimming left V 4 bases short and J 0 bases short, with 18 bases between. CDR3 coding DNA: TGTGCCAGCAGTTCCTCCTCTTCGGGGATTCCTAACTATGGCTACACCTTC. Its translation: CASSSSSSGIPNYGYTF.

The rearrangement uses TRBV9 and TRBJ2-2; perhaps D is TRBD1 or TRBD2 (5 bases each). CDR1 and CDR2 (germline): SGDLS, YYNGEE. The CDR3 is 16 residues long. V lost 0 bases and J lost 4, with 13 bases in between. In DNA form, the CDR3 reads TGTGCCAGCAGCGTAGGGGGGACCGCTCTCACCGGGGAGCTGTTTTTT. As protein: CASSVGGTALTGELFF.

This clone was detected once. The chain has TRBV6-5 and TRBJ2-5; perhaps TRBD1 as D (6 bases). Germline CDR1 is MNHEY and CDR2 is SVGAGI. The CDR3 consists of 12 residues. Trimming left V 0 bases short and J 8 bases short, with 7 bases between. This chain's CDR3 is CASSYSTGTQYF. The CDR3 region has the DNA TGTGCCAGCAGTTACTCGACAGGAACCCAGTACTTC.

The J gene is TRBJ2-5, the V gene TRBV10-1; 7 bases are shared with TRBD1. There are 15 residues in the CDR3. Germline V gives CDR1 WNHNN, CDR2 SYGVQD (reference sequence). Trimming removed 3 bases from V and 2 bases from J; junction bases left unmatched: 6. CDR3 in amino acids: CASSDTTGWQETQYF. CDR3 in DNA: TGCGCCAGCAGTGACACGACAGGGTGGCAAGAGACCCAGTACTTC.

There are a few counts of this clone. In DNA, the CDR3 is TGTGCCAGCAACAGACAGGGGGCGAGCGGGGAGCTGTTTTTT. Translating gives CASNRQGASGELFF. This rearrangement joins TRBV19 to TRBJ2-2; 10 bases fit TRBD1. The CDR3 has 14 amino acids. Losses at the gene ends were 9 bases for V and 7 bases for J; bases not matched to a gene: 8. Germline V gives CDR1 LNHDA, CDR2 SQIVND (reference sequence).

This rearrangement joins TRBV7-9 to TRBJ2-2; TRBD1 matches 7 bases. Germline CDR1 is SEHNR and CDR2 is FQNEAQ (reference sequence). J was trimmed by 0 bases and V by 6 bases; bases with no gene match: 7. This CDR3 contains 16 residues. The CDR3 loop reads CASRQTGSTNTGELFF. As DNA, the CDR3 is TGTGCCAGCAGACAGACAGGGTCCACGAACACCGGGGAGCTGTTTTTT.

This sequence joins TRBV2 and TRBJ1-6, with no clear D. The CDR3 extends over 14 amino acids. Germline V lookup: CDR1 SNHLY, CDR2 FYNNEI. Trimming took 4 bases from V and 8 from J, leaving 12 bases between them. The CDR3 DNA follows: TGTGCCAGCAGTGTTCACCTAGCGGATTCACCCCTCCACTTT. The encoded protein is CASSVHLADSPLHF. Using reference TRBV2 and TRBJ1-6 for the parts outside the CDR3, the full variable domain is EPEVTQTPSHQVTQMGQEVILRCVPISNHLYFYWYRQILGQKVEFLVSFYNNEISEKSEIFDDQFSVERPDGSNFTLKIRSTKLEDSAMYFCASSVHLADSPLHFGNGTRLTVT.

This clone is a singleton in its sample. The CDR3 DNA follows: TGTGCCAGCAGCCCATCAGGGGGCCTGTTGACTGAAGCTTTCTTT. It is translated as CASSPSGGLLTEAFF. V usage is TRBV4-2 and J usage is TRBJ1-1; 8 bases map to TRBD1. The germline gives CDR1 LGHNA, CDR2 YNFKEQ. This CDR3 has 15 residues. With V trimmed by 4 bases and J by 5 bases, 9 bases remained unmatched.